This T cell receptor beta chain appears in the sequencing data of a study of vaccination and CD4 T cells after COVID-19. Trimming stripped 5 bases from V and 2 bases from J, with 9 bases between. The germline gives CDR1 SGHVS, CDR2 FQNEAQ. The CDR3 sequence is 13 residues long. In regard to this clonotype: Its target is unknown.

Noted treatment: approximately 10-day PBMC culture with coronavirus spike peptide pools or control peptides (ViraFEST assay). An Oncomine TCR Beta short-read assay was used to sequence the DNA from cultured CD4+ T cells. TCRdb re-called the PCR reads with MiXCR, one entry per CDR3 protein. The sample consists of around 10,000 distinct CDR3 sequences, roughly 31% of them appearing once. The J gene is TRBJ1-1, the V gene TRBV7-8, with D possibly being TRBD1 (6 bases). The sample consisted of CD4+ T cells from blood, cultured in vitro. This clonotype was sampled from a human donor who had recovered from COVID-19. CDR3 protein: CASSLDRNTEAFF. DNA of the CDR3: TGTGCCAGCAGCCTGGACAGAAACACTGAAGCTTTCTTT. Variable domain in full (rest from reference TRBV7-8 and TRBJ1-1): GAGVSQSPRYKVAKRGQDVALRCDPISGHVSLFWYQQALGQGPEFLTYFQNEAQLDKSGLPSDRFFAERPEGSVSTLKIQRTQQEDSAVYLCASSLDRNTEAFFGQGTRLTVV.